Below, one TCR beta chain is given with its context. Donors included only healthy HIV-negative adults lacking recent acute infections or vaccinations. Template for every sorted-subset replicate PCR totaled 150 to 250 ng DNA, tens of thousands of T cell genomes. Generated by immunoSEQ multiplex PCR, the TCRdb table keeps only in-frame clones and is missing some. Of hundreds of thousands of clones listed, about 80% are singletons. J lost 7 bases, V lost 6 bases, and 8 bases had no gene match. Germline assignment: CDR1 MNHNY and CDR2 SVGAGI (reference sequence). The CDR3 sequence is 14 residues long. This sample stems from a study of shared clonotypes between healthy human individuals.

V gene TRBV6-6 combines with J gene TRBJ1-3; 8 nucleotides match TRBD1. The sequence came from a young woman in good health. Sequencing input: memory CD4+ T cells sorted from blood. Subset defined: CD45RA-negative fraction. This chain's CDR3 is CASSPDRGGNTIYF. CDR3 sequence (DNA): TGTGCCAGCAGCCCCGACAGGGGTGGGAACACCATATATTTT.